This is a list of T cell receptor beta chains from one sample in a study of shared T cell receptors in the human thymus. Assay: immunoSEQ multiplex PCR; the TCRdb copy retains only in-frame clones and omits some. This table has some 660,000 clones, over 75% appearing once. These data were also reused for a study on human thymus T cells.

The sequencing input was thymocytes. The receptors were gathered from a boy under two years old with a congenital heart defect. CDR3s include the opening cysteine and the closing phenylalanine or tryptophan. Fields, in order: J gene, D gene, clone size, V gene, CDR3 protein, CDR3 DNA. D genes are given only for firm matches. Size tells how often a clone was seen (once, few, many) or the class of an expanded clone, and some rows leave it out.

j_gene: TRBJ2-7; d_gene: TRBD2; abundance: NA; v_gene: TRBV30; CDR3aa: CAWLRGVGVQYF; CDR3nt: TGTGCCTGGTTACGGGGGGTTGGGGTGCAGTACTTC
j_gene: TRBJ2-5; d_gene: TRBD2; abundance: NA; v_gene: TRBV5-1; CDR3aa: CASSRPGLAVQETQYF; CDR3nt: TGCGCCAGCAGCCGTCCGGGACTAGCGGTTCAAGAGACCCAGTACTTC
j_gene: TRBJ2-5; d_gene: NA; abundance: NA; v_gene: TRBV3-2; CDR3aa: CACRETQYF; CDR3nt: TGTGCCTGCCGGGAGACCCAGTACTTC
j_gene: TRBJ2-5; d_gene: TRBD1; abundance: NA; v_gene: TRBV15; CDR3aa: CATRERTGKETQYF; CDR3nt: TGTGCCACCAGAGAAAGGACAGGGAAGGAGACCCAGTACTTC
j_gene: TRBJ1-1; d_gene: NA; abundance: NA; v_gene: TRBV11-2; CDR3aa: CASSPRGQNTEAFF; CDR3nt: TGTGCCAGCAGCCCCCGCGGGCAGAACACTGAAGCTTTCTTT
j_gene: TRBJ2-1; d_gene: TRBD2; abundance: NA; v_gene: TRBV14; CDR3aa: CASSQNSGGLRFF; CDR3nt: TGTGCCAGCAGCCAAAATAGCGGGGGGCTCCGGTTCTTC
j_gene: TRBJ2-2; d_gene: NA; abundance: once; v_gene: TRBV7-8; CDR3aa: CASSLASRGEGGELFF; CDR3nt: TGTGCCAGCAGCTTAGCATCCAGGGGGGAAGGCGGGGAGCTGTTTTTT
j_gene: TRBJ2-1; d_gene: NA; abundance: NA; v_gene: TRBV6-6; CDR3aa: CASSSPAGGLISNQFF; CDR3nt: TGTGCCAGCAGTTCTCCAGCGGGTGGCCTCATCTCCAATCAGTTCTTC
j_gene: TRBJ1-2; d_gene: NA; abundance: once; v_gene: TRBV7-8; CDR3aa: CASSVLAGTTYGYTF; CDR3nt: TGTGCCAGCAGCGTACTCGCCGGGACAACCTATGGCTACACCTTC
j_gene: TRBJ2-1; d_gene: TRBD2; abundance: NA; v_gene: TRBV19; CDR3aa: CASRIAGGNDEQFF; CDR3nt: TGTGCCAGTAGAATAGCGGGAGGGAATGATGAGCAGTTCTTC
j_gene: TRBJ1-5; d_gene: NA; abundance: NA; v_gene: TRBV15; CDR3aa: CATSRDRGGGNQPQHF; CDR3nt: TGTGCCACCAGCAGAGATAGGGGCGGGGGCAATCAGCCCCAGCATTTT
j_gene: TRBJ1-1; d_gene: NA; abundance: NA; v_gene: TRBV7-3; CDR3aa: CASSLNRFSTEAFF; CDR3nt: TGTGCCAGCAGCTTAAACAGGTTTTCCACTGAAGCTTTCTTT
j_gene: TRBJ2-5; d_gene: TRBD1; abundance: NA; v_gene: TRBV28; CDR3aa: CASKEGVDRGEETQYF; CDR3nt: TGTGCCAGCAAAGAAGGGGTCGACAGGGGTGAAGAGACCCAGTACTTC
j_gene: TRBJ1-2; d_gene: NA; abundance: NA; v_gene: TRBV14; CDR3aa: CASSRQHSAHGYTF; CDR3nt: TGTGCCAGCAGCCGTCAACACAGTGCCCATGGCTACACCTTC
j_gene: TRBJ1-1; d_gene: NA; abundance: few; v_gene: TRBV28; CDR3aa: CAAGGTNTEAFF; CDR3nt: TGTGCCGCCGGGGGGACGAACACTGAAGCTTTCTTT
j_gene: TRBJ2-7; d_gene: TRBD2; abundance: NA; v_gene: TRBV28; CDR3aa: CASNSKGLVSSYEQYF; CDR3nt: TGTGCCAGCAACTCTAAGGGACTAGTAAGCTCCTACGAGCAGTACTTC